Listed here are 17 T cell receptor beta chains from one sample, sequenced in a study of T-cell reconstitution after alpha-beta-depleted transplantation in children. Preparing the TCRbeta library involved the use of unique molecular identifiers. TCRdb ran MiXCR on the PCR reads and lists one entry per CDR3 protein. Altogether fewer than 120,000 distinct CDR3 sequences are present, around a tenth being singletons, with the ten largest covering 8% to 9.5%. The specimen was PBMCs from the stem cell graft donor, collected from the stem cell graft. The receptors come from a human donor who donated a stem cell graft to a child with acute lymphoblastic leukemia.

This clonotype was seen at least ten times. The CDR3 sequence is CATSREETQYF. In DNA, the CDR3 is TGTGCCACCAGCAGAGAAGAGACCCAGTACTTC. The chain uses TRBV15 and TRBJ2-5; D is ambiguous. Trimming took 0 bases from V and 4 from J, leaving 0 bases between them. The CDR3 has 11 amino acids. Germline CDR1 and CDR2: LNHNV and YYDKDF (reference sequence).

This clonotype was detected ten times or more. The CDR3 is CASSGGDLGYEQYF. CDR3 DNA: TGTGCCAGCAGTGGGGGAGATTTGGGTTACGAGCAGTACTTC. V is TRBV6-1 and J is TRBJ2-7; possibly TRBD2 for D (5 bases). Trimming stripped 4 bases from V and 4 bases from J, with 14 bases between. CDR3 length equals 14 residues. Germline V gives CDR1 MNHNS, CDR2 SASEGT.

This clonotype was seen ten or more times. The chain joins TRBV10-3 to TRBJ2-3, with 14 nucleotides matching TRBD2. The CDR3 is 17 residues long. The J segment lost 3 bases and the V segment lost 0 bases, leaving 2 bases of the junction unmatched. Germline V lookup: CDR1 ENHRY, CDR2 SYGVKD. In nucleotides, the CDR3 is TGTGCCATCAGTGAGTCGGGGACTAGCGGGAGTACAGATACGCAGTATTTT. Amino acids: CAISESGTSGSTDTQYF.

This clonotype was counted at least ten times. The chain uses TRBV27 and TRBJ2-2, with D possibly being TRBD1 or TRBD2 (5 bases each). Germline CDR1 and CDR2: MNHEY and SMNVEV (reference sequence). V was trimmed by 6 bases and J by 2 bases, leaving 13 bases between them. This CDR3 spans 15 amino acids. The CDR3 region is CASRTGQQNTGELFF. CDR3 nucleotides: TGTGCCAGCAGGACGGGGCAGCAAAACACCGGGGAGCTGTTTTTT.

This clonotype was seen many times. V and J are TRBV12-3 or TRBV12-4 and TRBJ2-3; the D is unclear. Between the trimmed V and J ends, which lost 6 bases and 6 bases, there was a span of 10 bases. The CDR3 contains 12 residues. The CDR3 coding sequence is TGTGCCAGCAGCATTCGACCGGATACGCAGTATTTT. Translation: CASSIRPDTQYF.

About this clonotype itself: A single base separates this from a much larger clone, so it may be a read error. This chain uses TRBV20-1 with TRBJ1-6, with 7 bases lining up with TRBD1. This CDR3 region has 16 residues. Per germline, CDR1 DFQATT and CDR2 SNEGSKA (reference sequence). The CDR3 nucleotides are TGCTGTGCTGCTCCGCACCCACAGGGGAATAATTCACCCCTCCACTTT. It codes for CCAAPHPQGNNSPLHF.

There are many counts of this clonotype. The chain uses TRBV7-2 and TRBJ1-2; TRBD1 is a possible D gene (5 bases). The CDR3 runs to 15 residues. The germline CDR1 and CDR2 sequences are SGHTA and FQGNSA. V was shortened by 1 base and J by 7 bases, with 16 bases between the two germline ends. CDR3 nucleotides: TGTGCCAGCAGCTTAGATTCCGGGGGTTCAGGTGGCTACACCTTC. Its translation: CASSLDSGGSGGYTF.

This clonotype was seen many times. CDR3 sequence: CATEKAGDTDTQYF. In DNA form, the CDR3 reads TGTGCCACCGAAAAGGCGGGTGACACAGATACGCAGTATTTT. The V call is TRBV15, the J call TRBJ2-3; weak D call: TRBD2 (5 bases). Trimming took 8 bases from V and 2 from J, leaving 14 bases between them. CDR1 and CDR2 (germline): LNHNV, YYDKDF (reference sequence). CDR3 length: 14 residues. Using reference TRBV15 and TRBJ2-3 for the parts outside the CDR3, the full variable domain is DAMVIQNPRYQVTQFGKPVTLSCSQTLNHNVMYWYQQKSSQAPKLLFHYYDKDFNNEADTPDNFQSRRPNTSFCFLDIRSPGLGDTAMYLCATEKAGDTDTQYFGPGTRLTVL.

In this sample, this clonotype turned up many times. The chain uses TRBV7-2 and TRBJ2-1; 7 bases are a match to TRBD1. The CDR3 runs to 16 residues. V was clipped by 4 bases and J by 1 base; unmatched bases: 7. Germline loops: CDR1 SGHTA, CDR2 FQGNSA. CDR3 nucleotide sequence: TGTGCCAGCAGCTCAGAACAGGGGCGGTCCTACAATGAGCAGTTCTTC. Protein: CASSSEQGRSYNEQFF.

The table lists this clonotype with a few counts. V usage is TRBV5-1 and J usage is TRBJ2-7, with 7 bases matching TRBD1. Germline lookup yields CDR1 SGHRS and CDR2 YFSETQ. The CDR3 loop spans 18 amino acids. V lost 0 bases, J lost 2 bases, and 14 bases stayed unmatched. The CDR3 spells CASSLDTIVGTDTYEQYF. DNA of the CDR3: TGCGCCAGCAGCTTGGATACGATAGTCGGGACAGACACCTACGAGCAGTACTTC.

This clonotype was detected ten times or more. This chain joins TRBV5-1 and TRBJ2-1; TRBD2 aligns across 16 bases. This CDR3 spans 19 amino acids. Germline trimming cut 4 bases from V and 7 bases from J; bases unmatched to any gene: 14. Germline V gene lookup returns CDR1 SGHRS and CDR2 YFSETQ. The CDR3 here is CASSMKPGTSGGGSNEQFF. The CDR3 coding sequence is TGCGCCAGCAGCATGAAACCCGGGACTAGCGGGGGGGGCTCTAATGAGCAGTTCTTC.

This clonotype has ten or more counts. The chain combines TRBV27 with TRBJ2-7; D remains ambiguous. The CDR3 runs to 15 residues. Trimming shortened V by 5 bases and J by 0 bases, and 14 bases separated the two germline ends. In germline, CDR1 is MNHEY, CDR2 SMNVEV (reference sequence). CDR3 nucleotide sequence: TGTGCCAGCAGTCCTTCAGGTGGCAGCTCCTACGAGCAGTACTTC. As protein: CASSPSGGSSYEQYF.

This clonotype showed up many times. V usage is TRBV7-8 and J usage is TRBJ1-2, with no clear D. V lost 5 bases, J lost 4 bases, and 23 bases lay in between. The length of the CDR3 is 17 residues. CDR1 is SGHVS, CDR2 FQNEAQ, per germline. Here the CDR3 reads CASSASQAPILAYGYTF. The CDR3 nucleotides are TGTGCCAGCAGCGCTAGCCAGGCACCCATATTGGCCTATGGCTACACCTTC.

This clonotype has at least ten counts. The chain's CDR3 is CASSARQGALNSPLHF. In DNA, the CDR3 is TGTGCCAGCAGCGCCAGACAGGGAGCTCTGAATTCACCCCTCCACTTT. This chain connects TRBV9 to TRBJ1-6; TRBD1 agrees at 7 bases. Germline V CDR1 and CDR2: SGDLS, YYNGEE. The CDR3 totals 16 residues. V lost 3 bases and J lost 7; bases outside the gene matches: 10.

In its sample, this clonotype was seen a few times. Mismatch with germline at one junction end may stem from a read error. This chain's CDR3 is CASTLAGTDTQYF. CDR3 in DNA: TGTGCCAGCACTTTAGCGGGCACAGATACGCAGTATTTT. The chain is built from TRBV12-3 or TRBV12-4 and TRBJ2-3, with a possible D match to TRBD2 (6 bases). This CDR3 has 13 residues.

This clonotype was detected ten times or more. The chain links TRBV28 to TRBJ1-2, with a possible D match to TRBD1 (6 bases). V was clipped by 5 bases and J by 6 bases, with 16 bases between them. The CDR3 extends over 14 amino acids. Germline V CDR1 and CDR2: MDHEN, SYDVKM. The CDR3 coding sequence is TGTGCCAGCAGTCCCCCACAGGGAGCCGATGGCTACACCTTC. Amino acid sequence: CASSPPQGADGYTF.

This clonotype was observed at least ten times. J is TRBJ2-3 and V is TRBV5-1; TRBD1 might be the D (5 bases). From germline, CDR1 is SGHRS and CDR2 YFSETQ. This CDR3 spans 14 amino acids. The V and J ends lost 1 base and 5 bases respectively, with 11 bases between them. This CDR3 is CASSLQGRLDTQYF. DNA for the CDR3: TGCGCCAGCAGCTTGCAGGGCCGGTTAGATACGCAGTATTTT.